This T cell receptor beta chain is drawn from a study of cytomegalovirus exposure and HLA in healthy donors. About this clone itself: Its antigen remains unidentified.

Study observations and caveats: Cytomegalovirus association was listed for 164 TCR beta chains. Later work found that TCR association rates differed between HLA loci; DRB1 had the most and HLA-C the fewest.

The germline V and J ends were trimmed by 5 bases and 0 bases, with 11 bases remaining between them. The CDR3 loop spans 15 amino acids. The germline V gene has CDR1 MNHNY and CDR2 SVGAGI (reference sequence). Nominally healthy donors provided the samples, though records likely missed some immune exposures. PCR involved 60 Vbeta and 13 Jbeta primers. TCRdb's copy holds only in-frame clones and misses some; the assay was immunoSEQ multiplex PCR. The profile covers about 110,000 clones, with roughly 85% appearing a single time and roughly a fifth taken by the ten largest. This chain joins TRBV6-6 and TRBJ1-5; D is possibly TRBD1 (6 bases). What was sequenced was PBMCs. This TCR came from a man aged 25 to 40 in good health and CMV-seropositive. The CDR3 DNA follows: TGTGCCAGCAGTAGGGACATTCATAGCAATCAGCCCCAGCATTTT. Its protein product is CASSRDIHSNQPQHF.